One sample yielded the 10 T cell receptor beta chains listed below, sequenced in a study of blood T cell repertoires in COVID-19. TCRdb's table, derived via immunoSEQ multiplex PCR, lists solely in-frame clones and lacks some. Of about 270,000 clones listed, approximately 85% are singletons. The specimen was PBMCs or T cells enriched from blood (not recorded which). The receptors come from a woman aged 45-59 years with acute COVID-19.

This chain connects TRBV14 to TRBJ2-1, with 8 positions matching TRBD1. With V trimmed by 3 bases and J by 4 bases, 2 bases remained unmatched. The CDR3 length is 14 residues. The germline gives CDR1 SGHDN, CDR2 FVKESK. This CDR3 reads CASSHRDRYNEQFF. DNA of the CDR3: TGTGCCAGCAGCCATCGGGACAGGTACAATGAGCAGTTCTTC.

Turning to this clone: In the same sample, other DNA sequences code for this CDR3. The genes are TRBV10-3 and TRBJ1-2, with TRBD1 identical over 7 bases. Trimming removed 2 bases from V and 3 bases from J; junction bases left unmatched: 0. Germline V CDR1 and CDR2: ENHRY, SYGVKD. There are 13 residues in the CDR3. CDR3 residues: CAISEGTDYGYTF. CDR3 in DNA: TGTGCCATCAGTGAGGGGACAGACTATGGCTACACCTTC.

This clone was seen only a few times. The chain employs TRBV12-3 or TRBV12-4 and TRBJ1-1, with TRBD1 matching over 7 bases. The CDR3 extends over 13 amino acids. The junction had 0 bases not matched to a gene; V was cut back by 1 base and J by 4 bases. In DNA form, the CDR3 reads TGTGCCAGCAGTTTAGACAGGGGCACTGAAGCTTTCTTT. Translated, it gives CASSLDRGTEAFF.

This clone has a handful of counts. The chain uses TRBV11-2 and TRBJ1-3, with D hard to call. This CDR3 has 16 residues. Germline V gene sequence: CDR1 SGHAT, CDR2 FQNNGV. The germline V and J ends were trimmed by 6 bases and 0 bases, with 15 bases remaining between them. The CDR3 DNA reads TGTGCCAGCAGACTTGGTTGGTCCGGCTCTGGAAACACCATATATTTT. Translated, it gives CASRLGWSGSGNTIYF.

The chain carries TRBV6-5 and TRBJ1-1, with TRBD1 matching 10 bases. Germline values: CDR1 MNHEY, CDR2 SVGAGI. The CDR3 length is 16 residues. V lost 4 bases to trimming and J lost 0 bases; unmatched junction nucleotides: 5. The CDR3 DNA follows: TGTGCCAGCAGTTCTTTGGGACAGGGGATGAACACTGAAGCTTTCTTT. Translated: CASSSLGQGMNTEAFF.

This clone appeared a few times. V gene TRBV10-3 combines with J gene TRBJ1-1; the match to TRBD1 covers 8 bases. Germline assignment: CDR1 ENHRY and CDR2 SYGVKD. The CDR3 length is 15 residues. After removal of 4 bases from V and 3 bases from J, the junction contained 7 bases not matched to a gene. CDR3 DNA sequence: TGTGCCATCAGTGCCCTGACAGGGGCTGACACTGAAGCTTTCTTT. Translating it yields CAISALTGADTEAFF.

The V and J genes are TRBV9 and TRBJ1-2, with 8 bases aligning to TRBD1. Germline assignment: CDR1 SGDLS and CDR2 YYNGEE. This CDR3 is built from 13 residues. V was clipped by 3 bases and J by 7 bases; unmatched bases: 5. The CDR3 region has the DNA TGTGCCAGCAGCGGACAGGGGTCGAGTGGCTACACCTTC. Protein product: CASSGQGSSGYTF.

Only one count was recorded for this clone. The V and J genes are TRBV14 and TRBJ1-1; the D is unclear. The V gene lost 1 base and the J gene lost 0 bases, with 15 bases spanning the gap. From germline, CDR1 is SGHDN and CDR2 FVKESK. The CDR3 spans 17 residues. CDR3 residues: CASSQVYSSIMNTEAFF. CDR3 coding DNA: TGTGCCAGCAGCCAAGTTTACTCTTCAATTATGAACACTGAAGCTTTCTTT.

The chain employs TRBV5-1 and TRBJ2-2; 7 bases are a match to TRBD1. The germline CDR1 and CDR2 sequences are SGHRS and YFSETQ. The CDR3 covers 16 residues. V shed 0 bases, J shed 4 bases, and the junction held 6 bases outside the gene matches. The CDR3: CASSLEGAPGTGELFF. In DNA form, the CDR3 reads TGCGCCAGCAGCTTGGAGGGGGCCCCGGGCACCGGGGAGCTGTTTTTT. Supplemented by reference TRBV5-1 and TRBJ2-2, the full variable domain reads KAGVTQTPRYLIKTRGQQVTLSCSPISGHRSVSWYQQTPGQGLQFLFEYFSETQRNKGNFPGRFSGRQFSNSRSEMNVSTLELGDSALYLCASSLEGAPGTGELFFGEGSRLTVL.

This clone appeared a single time. V usage is TRBV2 and J usage is TRBJ1-4; D uncertain. From germline, CDR1 is SNHLY and CDR2 FYNNEI. CDR3 size: 16 residues. Trimming cost V 4 bases and J 3 bases, with 15 bases left between them. This CDR3 is CASSARPPGANEKLFF. CDR3 DNA sequence: TGTGCCAGCAGTGCAAGGCCCCCAGGTGCTAATGAAAAACTGTTTTTT.